This T cell receptor (beta chain) was sequenced in a study of early T cells in non-severe SARS-CoV-2 infection. This clonotype was seen once. The germline gene is not matched at one end of the junction; a read error may be the cause. Germline CDR1 and CDR2: MNHNS and SASEGT. CDR3 length: 15 residues. MiXCR, applied by TCRdb to the 5' RACE reads, yields one record per CDR3 protein. The sample lists some 89,000 distinct CDR3 sequences, approximately 11% seen once, with just over 4.5% in the top ten. The origin of this receptor is an adult who was a healthcare worker with PCR-confirmed SARS-CoV-2 infection or an uninfected control (not recorded which). The sequencing used whole blood, collected at baseline. This sequence joins TRBV6-1 and TRBJ1-1; perhaps TRBD1 as D (5 bases). This chain's CDR3 is CASTYRGRMNTEAVF. DNA for the CDR3: TGTGCCAGCACGTATCGGGGGAGGATGAACACTGAAGCTGTCTTT.